The 15 T cell receptor beta chains below were found in one sample sequenced in a study of blood T cells in healthy people across ages. For the second PCR, which ran for about 6 to 11 cycles, a sample-barcoded 5' primer and a J-beta primer mix were used. TCRdb itself ran the 5' RACE reads through MiXCR, one entry per CDR3 protein. The sample lists 1 million or so distinct CDR3 sequences; approximately 26% were seen once. The same data also contributed to another study, on T cells of mothers and their children.

The sample taken for sequencing was blood. These receptors were collected from a girl aged 2 to 9 in good health.

This clonotype was observed a handful of times. The rearrangement links TRBV20-1 to TRBJ2-5; the D is unclear. The germline V gene encodes CDR1 DFQATT and CDR2 SNEGSKA (reference sequence). The V and J ends lost 5 bases and 2 bases respectively, with 12 bases between them. The CDR3 length is 13 residues. CDR3 bases: TGCAGTGCTTCGGCCTCCCCTCAAGAGACCCAGTACTTC. Its protein product is CSASASPQETQYF.

A remark on this clonotype: At one of its ends the junction is not consistent with the germline gene, which may arise from a read error. CDR3 nucleotides: TGTGTCAGCAGCAGATCGGACAGGGGGGTTTTGTTGGCCAAAAACATTCAGTACTTC. Translated: CVSSRSDRGVLLAKNIQYF. The chain combines TRBV7-6 with TRBJ2-4; 10 bases agree with TRBD1. The CDR3 sequence is 19 residues long. The germline gives CDR1 SGHVS, CDR2 FNYEAQ.

This clonotype has only a few counts. The chain employs TRBV20-1 and TRBJ2-5; D may be TRBD1 (6 bases). Looked up from germline, CDR1 is DFQATT and CDR2 is SNEGSKA (reference sequence). This CDR3 contains 14 residues. V was pared by 6 bases and J by 2 bases, with 16 bases between. The CDR3, as DNA: TGCAGTGCGATACGTACAGGGCTTCAAGAGACCCAGTACTTC. This codes for CSAIRTGLQETQYF.

This clonotype was counted between two and nine times. In DNA, the CDR3 is TGTGCCAGCAGCCCAACCGGGACTGCAGCCGGGGAGCTGTTTTTT. This codes for CASSPTGTAAGELFF. V usage is TRBV7-9 and J usage is TRBJ2-2, with D perhaps TRBD2 (6 bases). Germline values: CDR1 SEHNR, CDR2 FQNEAQ (reference sequence). V shed 5 bases and J shed 6 bases, with 16 bases lying between them. The length of the CDR3 is 15 residues. Looking up the rest from reference TRBV7-9 and TRBJ2-2 gives the full variable domain: DTGVSQNPRHKITKRGQNVTFRCDPISEHNRLYWYRQTLGQGPEFLTYFQNEAQLEKSRLLSDRFSAERPKGSFSTLEIQRTEQGDSAMYLCASSPTGTAAGELFFGEGSRLTVL.

The rearrangement uses TRBV7-2 and TRBJ2-1; 7 bases agree with TRBD2. The J segment lost 10 bases and the V segment lost 7 bases, leaving 10 bases of the junction unmatched. The CDR3 covers 13 residues. Per germline, CDR1 SGHTA and CDR2 FQGNSA. This CDR3 reads CASTLVRLAEQFF. CDR3 DNA: TGTGCCAGCACCCTAGTAAGACTAGCCGAGCAGTTCTTC.

The rearrangement links TRBV9 to TRBJ2-5; 10 bases fit TRBD2. V lost 0 bases and J lost 1; bases outside the gene matches: 3. The CDR3 loop spans 16 amino acids. Germline assignment: CDR1 SGDLS and CDR2 YYNGEE. Here the CDR3 reads CASSVAQRGGQETQYF. Written as DNA, the CDR3 is TGTGCCAGCAGCGTAGCCCAGCGGGGGGGCCAAGAGACCCAGTACTTC.

This clonotype occurred a few times. The chain employs TRBV5-1 and TRBJ2-3; TRBD2 aligns across 9 bases. The CDR3 length is 16 residues. Germline trimming cut 2 bases from V and 3 bases from J; bases unmatched to any gene: 7. Germline V gives CDR1 SGHRS, CDR2 YFSETQ. This CDR3 reads CASSLSSGRATDTQYF. CDR3 nucleotide sequence: TGCGCCAGCAGCTTAAGTAGCGGGAGAGCAACAGATACGCAGTATTTT.

This clonotype appeared a few times. This rearrangement joins TRBV3-1 to TRBJ1-6, with a tentative D call TRBD1 (6 bases). V was trimmed by 0 bases and J by 9 bases, leaving 15 bases between them. Germline V lookup: CDR1 LGHDT, CDR2 YNNKEL (reference sequence). The CDR3 is made up of 16 amino acids. This CDR3 reads CASSQESGAPISPLHF. DNA for the CDR3: TGTGCCAGCAGCCAAGAATCAGGGGCGCCCATTTCACCCCTCCACTTT.

The genes are TRBV20-1 and TRBJ1-5; D possibly corresponds to TRBD1 (6 bases). The V gene's germline CDR1 is DFQATT and CDR2 SNEGSKA (reference sequence). This CDR3 contains 13 residues. The V gene lost 6 bases and the J gene lost 1 base, with 10 bases spanning the gap. The CDR3, as DNA: TGCAGTGCGACTCAGGGGAGCAATCAGCCCCAGCATTTT. Amino acid sequence: CSATQGSNQPQHF.

Here the CDR3 reads CASSWEGETQYF. The CDR3 bases are TGTGCCAGCAGTTGGGAGGGGGAGACCCAGTACTTC. The chain combines TRBV12-3 or TRBV12-4 with TRBJ2-5; 7 nucleotides align to TRBD2. The trim removed 4 bases at V and 5 bases at J, leaving 1 base unmatched. This CDR3 region has 12 residues.

In DNA, the CDR3 is TGTGCCAGCAGCTTCTCGACAGTAAATAATCAGCCCCAGCATTTT. It is translated as CASSFSTVNNQPQHF. The genes are TRBV5-8 and TRBJ1-5, with D tentatively TRBD1 (5 bases). The CDR3 loop spans 15 amino acids. Germline V gene data show CDR1 as SGHTS and CDR2 as YDEGEE. Trimming stripped 2 bases from V and 4 bases from J, with 13 bases between.

This clonotype appeared once. The chain recombines TRBV7-9 with TRBJ2-5; TRBD1 aligns across 9 bases. The J call is uncertain, as TRBJ2-7 better fits the DNA end. Germline V lookup: CDR1 SEHNR, CDR2 FQNEAQ (reference sequence). The CDR3 runs to 16 residues. The CDR3 DNA follows: TGTGCCAGCAGTCGTCGACCGGGACAGGGAGGTGGCGAGCAGTACTTC. This translates into CASSRRPGQGGGEQYF.

The chain uses TRBV20-1 and TRBJ2-5, with D possibly being TRBD1 or TRBD2 (5 bases each). The germline V and J ends were trimmed by 3 bases and 11 bases, with 22 bases remaining between them. The CDR3 is 14 amino acids. From germline, CDR1 is DFQATT and CDR2 SNEGSKA (reference sequence). The CDR3 nucleotides are TGCAGTGCTAGGGGGGACCTCGACCGCGAAGGGCAGTACTTC. It is translated as CSARGDLDREGQYF.

This clonotype was recorded a few times. This sequence joins TRBV7-2 and TRBJ2-5; 10 nucleotides agree with TRBD2. There are 16 residues in the CDR3. Germline V lookup: CDR1 SGHTA, CDR2 FQGNSA. With V trimmed by 1 base and J by 3 bases, 5 bases remained unmatched. DNA of the CDR3: TGTGCCAGCAGCTTAGTAGGAGCGGGAGGGAAAGAGACCCAGTACTTC. Residues: CASSLVGAGGKETQYF.

The chain carries TRBV20-1 and TRBJ2-3; possible D gene TRBD2, 5 bases. The germline gives CDR1 DFQATT, CDR2 SNEGSKA (reference sequence). The CDR3 loop spans 16 amino acids. The ends were cut back, 6 bases at V and 2 bases at J, with 21 bases in the middle. The DNA for the CDR3 is TGCAGTGCCACAATACTCGGGGTGGCGAACACAGATACGCAGTATTTT. This gives the protein CSATILGVANTDTQYF.